The 25 T cell receptor beta chains below come from one sample, sequenced in a study of blood T cell repertoires in COVID-19. Only in-frame clones appear in the TCRdb table, and some are missing; sequencing was by immunoSEQ multiplex PCR. The sample has about 200,000 clones; less than 90% are singletons. The sequenced sample consisted of peripheral blood. The receptors were sampled from a woman in her seventies with acute or convalescent COVID-19.

This chain joins TRBV6-6 and TRBJ1-2; no clear D. This CDR3 contains 15 residues. V lost 0 bases and J lost 5, with 13 bases in between. CDR1 is MNHNY, CDR2 SVGAGI, per germline (reference sequence). In nucleotides, the CDR3 is TGTGCCAGCAGTTACTCGAGGCAGACCTCATATGGCTACACCTTC. Translation: CASSYSRQTSYGYTF.

A few counts support this clone. The CDR3 here is CASSFGTGIFGYTF. The DNA for the CDR3 is TGCGCCAGCAGCTTTGGGACAGGGATCTTTGGCTACACCTTC. This chain links TRBV5-1 with TRBJ1-2; 9 nucleotides align to TRBD1. CDR1 and CDR2 from the germline V gene are SGHRS and YFSETQ. The CDR3 spans 14 residues. With V trimmed by 2 bases and J by 7 bases, 6 bases remained unmatched.

The chain uses TRBV7-8 and TRBJ2-6; 8 nucleotides match TRBD1. Germline V gives CDR1 SGHVS, CDR2 FQNEAQ. This CDR3 spans 18 amino acids. With V trimmed by 5 bases and J by 0 bases, 9 bases remained unmatched. CDR3 DNA: TGTGCCAGCAGCCTCGGACAGGGCGCACCCTCTGGGGCCAACGTCCTGACTTTC. Protein product: CASSLGQGAPSGANVLTF. Variable domain in full (rest from reference TRBV7-8 and TRBJ2-6): GAGVSQSPRYKVAKRGQDVALRCDPISGHVSLFWYQQALGQGPEFLTYFQNEAQLDKSGLPSDRFFAERPEGSVSTLKIQRTQQEDSAVYLCASSLGQGAPSGANVLTFGAGSRLTVL.

The rearrangement links TRBV6-2 or TRBV6-3 to TRBJ1-2; TRBD1 agrees at 8 bases. Trimming at V came to 2 bases and at J to 2 bases, leaving 4 bases not matched to a gene. The CDR3 has 15 amino acids. The V gene's germline CDR1 is MNHEY and CDR2 SVGEGT. For the CDR3, the DNA is TGTGCCAGCAGTTACCCTCGACAGGGGAACTATGGCTACACCTTC. Translated, it gives CASSYPRQGNYGYTF.

The J gene is TRBJ2-1, the V gene TRBV11-3, with 9 bases fitting TRBD2. Germline V gene sequence: CDR1 SGHNT, CDR2 YENEEA. This CDR3 region has 15 residues. After removal of 4 bases from V and 4 bases from J, the junction contained 5 bases not matched to a gene. The CDR3: CASSSIAGVYNEQFF. The CDR3 region has the DNA TGTGCCAGCAGCTCCATAGCGGGAGTTTACAATGAGCAGTTCTTC.

The chain couples TRBV28 to TRBJ1-5, with 7 bases fitting TRBD1. The germline CDR1 and CDR2 sequences are MDHEN and SYDVKM. Germline trimming cut 7 bases from V and 6 bases from J; bases unmatched to any gene: 9. This CDR3 is 14 amino acids long. CDR3 in amino acids: CASTVQGPSQPQHF. CDR3 sequence (DNA): TGTGCCAGCACCGTACAGGGGCCCAGTCAGCCCCAGCATTTT.

V usage is TRBV2 and J usage is TRBJ2-3; TRBD1 agrees at 7 bases. Germline CDR1 is SNHLY and CDR2 is FYNNEI. Unmatched junction bases numbered 12, after V lost 11 bases and J lost 4 bases. The CDR3 covers 14 residues. CDR3 nucleotides: TGTGCCGGTACAACAGGGGTCCCACCAGATACGCAGTATTTT. Translating it yields CAGTTGVPPDTQYF.

The sample holds a few counts of this clone. This chain joins TRBV28 and TRBJ1-1; TRBD1 might be the D (6 bases). Germline CDR1 and CDR2: MDHEN and SYDVKM. V lost 2 bases, J lost 2 bases, and 12 bases lay in between. CDR3 length: 15 residues. The CDR3 bases are TGTGCCAGCAGTTTAGGTTTAGGGGGAAACACTGAAGCTTTCTTT. Amino acids: CASSLGLGGNTEAFF. The full variable domain, with the rest looked up from reference TRBV28 and TRBJ1-1, is DVKVTQSSRYLVKRTGEKVFLECVQDMDHENMFWYRQDPGLGLRLIYFSYDVKMKEKGDIPEGYSVSREKKERFSLILESASTNQTSMYLCASSLGLGGNTEAFFGQGTRLTVV.

This clone was detected once. J is TRBJ2-7 and V is TRBV5-6, with a weak D call TRBD1 (7 bases). Germline V gene data show CDR1 as SGHDT and CDR2 as YYEEEE. Trimming took 4 bases from V and 7 from J, leaving 18 bases between them. The CDR3 runs to 14 residues. Here the CDR3 reads CASSAGTVGGEQYF. Written as DNA, the CDR3 is TGTGCCAGCAGCGCTGGGACAGTTGGAGGGGAGCAGTACTTC. Variable domain in full (rest from reference TRBV5-6 and TRBJ2-7): DAGVTQSPTHLIKTRGQQVTLRCSPKSGHDTVSWYQQALGQGPQFIFQYYEEEERQRGNFPDRFSGHQFPNYSSELNVNALLLGDSALYLCASSAGTVGGEQYFGPGTRLTVT.

A word on this clone: Sequence at one end of the junction differs from germline and may be a read error. The same CDR3 is also encoded by other DNA sequences in this sample. The V call is TRBV28, the J call TRBJ1-2; D uncertain. This CDR3 contains 12 residues. Germline V CDR1 and CDR2: MDHEN, SYDVKM. CDR3 coding DNA: TGTGCCAGCAGCTCGTATCACTACGGCTACACCTTC. Translation gives CASSSYHYGYTF.

This clone was picked up a small number of times. The chain joins TRBV4-1 to TRBJ1-5, with no clear D. The CDR3 has 17 amino acids. Trimming stripped 0 bases from V and 1 base from J, with 13 bases between. CDR1 and CDR2 (germline): MGHRA, YSYEKL. Written as DNA, the CDR3 is TGCGCCAGCAGCCAAGATTACCGGGAATGGAGCAATCAGCCCCAGCATTTT. The encoded protein is CASSQDYREWSNQPQHF.

The V call is TRBV5-4, the J call TRBJ1-6; D is unresolved. Germline V gene sequence: CDR1 SGHNT, CDR2 YYREEE (reference sequence). The CDR3 is made up of 13 amino acids. V lost 0 bases and J lost 9, with 7 bases in between. The CDR3 here is CASSLDGLSPLHF. CDR3 DNA: TGTGCCAGCAGCTTGGATGGGCTTTCACCCCTCCACTTT.

Only one count was recorded for this clone. The rearrangement links TRBV2 to TRBJ1-5, with D perhaps matching TRBD1 (5 bases). Trimming cost V 4 bases and J 7 bases, with 5 bases left between them. Looked up from germline, CDR1 is SNHLY and CDR2 is FYNNEI. CDR3 length equals 11 residues. CDR3: CASSAGQPQHF. Here the CDR3 DNA reads TGTGCCAGCAGTGCAGGGCAGCCCCAGCATTTT.

This sequence joins TRBV2 and TRBJ1-2; unclear D gene. Looked up from germline, CDR1 is SNHLY and CDR2 is FYNNEI. Trimming removed 4 bases from V and 5 bases from J, with 8 bases in between. This CDR3 spans 12 amino acids. As DNA, the CDR3 is TGTGCCAGCAGTGCGGCAGGATATGGCTACACCTTC. Amino acid sequence: CASSAAGYGYTF.

The chain links TRBV3-1 (or the pseudogene TRBV3-2) to TRBJ1-5; D perhaps matches TRBD1 (5 bases). This CDR3 has 15 amino acids. Trimming took 2 bases from V and 7 from J, leaving 15 bases between them. Germline loops: CDR1 LGHDT, CDR2 YNNKEL (reference sequence). The CDR3 is CASSQSPGFGQPQHF. In DNA form, the CDR3 reads TGTGCCAGCAGCCAATCCCCAGGGTTTGGGCAGCCCCAGCATTTT.

The chain recombines TRBV7-2 with TRBJ2-5, with D possibly TRBD2 on 6 matching bases. The CDR3 spans 15 residues. V shed 5 bases and J shed 1 base, with 14 bases lying between them. Germline CDR1 and CDR2: SGHTA and FQGNSA. The CDR3 spells CASSTRLGPQETQYF. The CDR3 bases are TGTGCCAGCAGCACCCGACTAGGCCCCCAAGAGACCCAGTACTTC.

The rearrangement uses TRBV6-5 and TRBJ1-6, with D possibly TRBD1 on 5 matching bases. CDR1 is MNHEY and CDR2 is SVGAGI in the germline V gene. This CDR3 region has 12 residues. V lost 9 bases and J 10 bases, leaving 13 bases between the germline ends. The CDR3 sequence: CASRAGASPLHF. CDR3 nucleotide sequence: TGTGCCAGTAGGGCTGGGGCGTCACCCCTCCACTTT.

The genes are TRBV2 and TRBJ1-1, with TRBD1 identical over 8 bases. The CDR3 runs 15 residues. Looked up from germline, CDR1 is SNHLY and CDR2 is FYNNEI. V was pared by 4 bases and J by 1 base, with 5 bases of the junction left unmatched. CDR3 bases: TGTGCCAGCAGTGTGCACAGGGGGACGAACACTGAAGCTTTCTTT. Translated: CASSVHRGTNTEAFF. Together with reference TRBV2 and TRBJ1-1, the CDR3 gives the full variable domain: EPEVTQTPSHQVTQMGQEVILRCVPISNHLYFYWYRQILGQKVEFLVSFYNNEISEKSEIFDDQFSVERPDGSNFTLKIRSTKLEDSAMYFCASSVHRGTNTEAFFGQGTRLTVV.

The chain has TRBV19 and TRBJ2-7; 10 positions agree with TRBD1. CDR3 length: 15 amino acids. CDR1 and CDR2 from the germline V gene are LNHDA and SQIVND (reference sequence). J gave up 1 base and V 8 bases, and 8 bases lay outside the gene matches. The CDR3 region has the DNA TGTGCCAGTGGCCGGGGGGACAGGGGTTCCTACGAGCAGTACTTC. Translation: CASGRGDRGSYEQYF.

This clone was seen only a few times. The chain couples TRBV10-1 to TRBJ2-7; unclear D gene. Germline V gene data show CDR1 as WNHNN and CDR2 as SYGVQD (reference sequence). The CDR3 spans 14 residues. Trimming pared 3 bases from V and 3 bases from J, leaving 12 bases between. The CDR3 region is CASSDPPRSYEQYF. CDR3 in DNA: TGCGCCAGCAGTGACCCTCCGAGGAGCTACGAGCAGTACTTC.

The chain uses TRBV7-8 and TRBJ2-2; a possible D gene is TRBD1 (5 bases). Looked up from germline, CDR1 is SGHVS and CDR2 is FQNEAQ. The CDR3 totals 14 residues. Trimming left V 7 bases short and J 0 bases short, with 9 bases between. The CDR3 sequence: CASTKTANTGELFF. The CDR3 DNA reads TGTGCCAGCACCAAGACAGCGAACACCGGGGAGCTGTTTTTT.

The V call is TRBV19, the J call TRBJ1-5; 8 nucleotides agree with TRBD1. Germline V lookup: CDR1 LNHDA, CDR2 SQIVND (reference sequence). The CDR3 sequence is 18 residues long. V lost 4 bases, J lost 0 bases, and 11 bases stayed unmatched. CDR3 loop: CASSNRTGRVYSNQPQHF. Here the CDR3 DNA reads TGTGCCAGTAGTAACCGGACAGGGAGGGTCTATAGCAATCAGCCCCAGCATTTT.

The genes are TRBV7-9 and TRBJ2-2; D remains unclear. Germline V CDR1 and CDR2: SEHNR, FQNEAQ (reference sequence). V lost 4 bases to trimming and J lost 6 bases, with 15 bases between them. The length of the CDR3 is 15 residues. The CDR3 loop reads CASSSGSWFPGELFF. The CDR3 region has the DNA TGTGCCAGCAGCTCCGGTTCTTGGTTCCCCGGGGAGCTGTTTTTT.

The gene calls are TRBV6-1 and TRBJ2-4; a weak D match, TRBD1 (6 bases). Trimming pared 3 bases from V and 7 bases from J, leaving 25 bases between. Germline V CDR1 and CDR2: MNHNS, SASEGT. The CDR3 is 18 residues long. This CDR3 reads CASSEGPQDSSWGNIQYF. The CDR3, as DNA: TGTGCCAGCAGTGAGGGGCCCCAGGACAGCTCGTGGGGGAACATTCAGTACTTC.

This clone has just one count. The chain uses TRBV5-4 and TRBJ2-5; 15 nucleotides line up with TRBD2. J gave up 2 bases and V 3 bases, and 5 bases lay outside the gene matches. The CDR3 loop spans 17 amino acids. Germline loops: CDR1 SGHNT, CDR2 YYREEE (reference sequence). CDR3 amino acids: CASSSGLAGGRQETQYF. DNA of the CDR3: TGTGCCAGCAGCTCGGGACTAGCGGGAGGAAGGCAAGAGACCCAGTACTTC.